The clone carrying this T cell receptor (beta chain) was observed a handful of times. Its antigen is unidentified. These data originate in a study of CD4+ T cells in melanoma. Study-wide results and caveats: CD8+ T cell, macrophage and B cell function reportedly correlated with neoantigen-specific CD4+ T cells. Diverse differentiation states were reported for melanoma neoantigen-specific CD4+ T cells.

Data came from immunoSEQ multiplex PCR; TCRdb stores just in-frame clones and leaves some out. The table includes 13,000 or so clones, less than 85% detected once. The CDR3 is 13 amino acids. V was cut by 3 bases and J by 1 base, with 7 bases left in between. Germline V gene sequence: CDR1 SGHRS, CDR2 YFSETQ. This chain connects TRBV5-1 to TRBJ1-1; no definite D call. This TCR was sampled from a human donor with melanoma. Sequencing was done on a sample of cells from a culture (not recorded whether cultured in vitro). CDR3 DNA: TGCGCCAGCAGCTCGGTCACGAACACTGAAGCTTTCTTT. Its translation is CASSSVTNTEAFF.